One and the same sample provided the 30 T cell receptor beta chains below, sequenced in a study of T cell responses to AZD1222 COVID-19 vaccine. Generated by immunoSEQ multiplex PCR, the TCRdb table keeps only in-frame clones and is missing some. The sample shows fewer than 85,000 clones, 80% to 90% of them seen only once. This sample comprised peripheral blood, obtained on day 0 of AZD1222 vaccination. These receptors all stem from an adult in good health.

The chain combines TRBV10-3 with TRBJ2-7; a weak D match, TRBD1 (6 bases). CDR1 ENHRY and CDR2 SYGVKD come from the germline V gene. V was trimmed by 7 bases and J by 1 base, leaving 14 bases between them. The CDR3 runs 14 residues. The CDR3 region is CAINKNRESYEQYF. In DNA, the CDR3 is TGTGCCATCAATAAAAACAGGGAATCCTACGAGCAGTACTTC.

The CDR3 region has the DNA TGCGCCAGCAGCTTAGCGGGAGCAGCAGATACGCAGTATTTT. Protein: CASSLAGAADTQYF. The rearrangement uses TRBV5-1 and TRBJ2-3; TRBD2 agrees at 8 bases. The germline V gene encodes CDR1 SGHRS and CDR2 YFSETQ. Germline trimming cut 2 bases from V and 4 bases from J; bases unmatched to any gene: 3. The CDR3 covers 14 residues.

The chain is built from TRBV7-8 and TRBJ1-1; a weak D match, TRBD1 (5 bases). This CDR3 has 12 amino acids. Trimming cost V 5 bases and J 8 bases, with 12 bases left between them. Germline values: CDR1 SGHVS, CDR2 FQNEAQ. CDR3: CASSRIRGEAFF. The CDR3 DNA is TGTGCCAGCAGCCGTATACGGGGGGAAGCTTTCTTT.

This clone showed up just a few times. This chain connects TRBV9 to TRBJ2-3; 9 bases map to TRBD2. The V and J ends lost 0 bases and 2 bases, in that order; junction bases with no gene match: 10. Germline-derived CDR1 and CDR2 are SGDLS and YYNGEE. CDR3 length: 18 amino acids. CDR3 nucleotide sequence: TGTGCCAGCAGCGTAGAGGGCGGGAGGGGCACGATCACAGATACGCAGTATTTT. Protein: CASSVEGGRGTITDTQYF. The complete variable domain, with remaining parts taken from reference TRBV9 and TRBJ2-3, reads DSGVTQTPKHLITATGQRVTLRCSPRSGDLSVYWYQQSLDQGLQFLIQYYNGEERAKGNILERFSAQQFPDLHSELNLSSLELGDSALYFCASSVEGGRGTITDTQYFGPGTRLTVL.

V gene TRBV7-9 combines with J gene TRBJ2-7, with 10 bases that match TRBD1. J lost 4 bases, V lost 4 bases, and 4 bases had no gene match. The germline V gene encodes CDR1 SEHNR and CDR2 FQNEAQ (reference sequence). The CDR3 has 14 amino acids. This CDR3 reads CASSYLGQGYEQYF. In nucleotides, the CDR3 is TGTGCCAGCAGCTATCTGGGACAGGGGTACGAGCAGTACTTC.

The chain combines TRBV28 with TRBJ1-2, with 7 bases that match TRBD1. V lost 5 bases to trimming and J lost 7 bases; unmatched junction nucleotides: 16. Germline V gives CDR1 MDHEN, CDR2 SYDVKM. CDR3 length: 16 amino acids. This chain's CDR3 is CASSMTLGQGVFGYTF. DNA of the CDR3: TGTGCCAGCAGTATGACCCTGGGGCAGGGGGTATTTGGCTACACCTTC.

The rearrangement links TRBV30 to TRBJ1-4, with 7 bases that match TRBD1. The CDR3 sequence is 15 residues long. In germline, CDR1 is GTSNPN, CDR2 SVGIG (reference sequence). Trimming cost V 0 bases and J 8 bases; bases outside gene matches: 9. In DNA, the CDR3 is TGTGCCTGGAGTGTACTAGGGACAGTAAGAGAAAAACTGTTTTTT. Protein: CAWSVLGTVREKLFF.

The rearrangement links TRBV6-6 to TRBJ1-4; no definite D call. Germline V gene sequence: CDR1 MNHNY, CDR2 SVGAGI (reference sequence). The CDR3 is 13 residues long. Trimming stripped 4 bases from V and 4 bases from J, with 7 bases between. The CDR3 sequence: CASSSDDNEKLFF. The CDR3, as DNA: TGTGCCAGCAGTTCGGACGATAATGAAAAACTGTTTTTT.

The rearrangement joins TRBV2 to TRBJ1-4; 8 nucleotides align to TRBD1. The CDR3 totals 14 residues. V dropped 4 bases and J dropped 8; count of bases not matched to a gene: 6. From germline, CDR1 is SNHLY and CDR2 FYNNEI. The CDR3 DNA is TGTGCCAGCAGTGGGCAGGGGGCCGGCGAAAAACTGTTTTTT. Translation: CASSGQGAGEKLFF.

The J gene is TRBJ1-2, the V gene TRBV7-9; 8 bases line up with TRBD1. The CDR3 is 13 amino acids. CDR1 and CDR2 (germline): SEHNR, FQNEAQ (reference sequence). V lost 5 bases, J lost 5 bases, and 4 bases stayed unmatched. The CDR3 DNA is TGTGCCAGCAGCCACGGGACAGGATATGGCTACACCTTC. It codes for CASSHGTGYGYTF. Filled out from reference TRBV7-9 and TRBJ1-2, the complete variable domain reads DTGVSQNPRHKITKRGQNVTFRCDPISEHNRLYWYRQTLGQGPEFLTYFQNEAQLEKSRLLSDRFSAERPKGSFSTLEIQRTEQGDSAMYLCASSHGTGYGYTFGSGTRLTVV.

The count of this clone is one. This chain joins TRBV29-1 and TRBJ2-2; D call uncertain. Germline assignment: CDR1 SQVTM and CDR2 ANQGSEA. With 5 bases removed from V and 5 bases from J, the gap between germline ends came to 9 bases. CDR3 size: 12 residues. CDR3 in amino acids: CSVHRLTGELFF. CDR3 in DNA: TGCAGCGTTCACCGGTTGACCGGGGAGCTGTTTTTT.

The V gene is TRBV20-1, the J gene TRBJ2-7, with D unresolved. This CDR3 spans 11 amino acids. Trimming removed 5 bases at V and 6 bases at J, with 11 bases between. Germline values: CDR1 DFQATT, CDR2 SNEGSKA (reference sequence). The CDR3 nucleotides read TGCAGTGCTCTCTCATTTGGCGAGCAGTACTTC. Translation gives CSALSFGEQYF.

The CDR3 sequence: CASSREGESNQPQHF. The CDR3 region has the DNA TGTGCCAGTAGTAGGGAGGGGGAGAGCAATCAGCCCCAGCATTTT. V gene TRBV19 combines with J gene TRBJ1-5, with a tentative D call TRBD1 (6 bases). V dropped 4 bases and J dropped 1 base, with 11 bases sitting between them. The CDR3 is made up of 15 amino acids. The V gene's germline CDR1 is LNHDA and CDR2 SQIVND (reference sequence).

Of note for this clone: A junction boundary mismatches the germline segment, possibly from a read error. The rearrangement uses TRBV5-6 and TRBJ2-2; 7 bases are shared with TRBD2. Germline assignment: CDR1 SGHDT and CDR2 YYEEEE. There are 16 residues in the CDR3. The CDR3 protein is CARSQLLGEGTGELFF. In DNA, the CDR3 is TGTGCCCGCAGCCAACTCTTGGGGGAGGGGACCGGGGAGCTGTTTTTT. The variable domain in full, with the rest retrieved from reference TRBV5-6 and TRBJ2-2, is DAGVTQSPTHLIKTRGQQVTLRCSPKSGHDTVSWYQQALGQGPQFIFQYYEEEERQRGNFPDRFSGHQFPNYSSELNVNALLLGDSALYLCARSQLLGEGTGELFFGEGSRLTVL.

V usage is TRBV6-5 and J usage is TRBJ1-1; TRBD1 might be the D (6 bases). Deletions cut 7 bases from V and 8 bases from J, with 20 bases between. Germline CDR1 is MNHEY and CDR2 is SVGAGI. This CDR3 contains 14 residues. This chain's CDR3 is CASKETPGDGEAFF. CDR3 sequence (DNA): TGTGCCAGCAAAGAAACCCCAGGGGACGGGGAAGCTTTCTTT.

The chain couples TRBV19 to TRBJ2-1; 7 positions match TRBD2. Per germline, CDR1 LNHDA and CDR2 SQIVND (reference sequence). CDR3 length: 15 residues. Trimming took 2 bases from V and 7 from J; bases not matched to a gene: 8. Here the CDR3 reads CASSIWGRANNEQFF. As DNA, the CDR3 is TGTGCCAGTAGTATATGGGGGAGGGCCAATAATGAGCAGTTCTTC. The variable domain in full, completed from reference TRBV19 and TRBJ2-1, reads DGGITQSPKYLFRKEGQNVTLSCEQNLNHDAMYWYRQDPGQGLRLIYYSQIVNDFQKGDIAEGYSVSREKKESFPLTVTSAQKNPTAFYLCASSIWGRANNEQFFGPGTRLTVL.

This clone was seen a handful of times. The CDR3 region has the DNA TGTGCCAGCAGCTTCTCGACAGGTGCGCCCACCGGGGAGCTGTTTTTT. Translation: CASSFSTGAPTGELFF. The rearrangement links TRBV7-2 to TRBJ2-2; D might be TRBD1 (6 bases). The CDR3 contains 16 residues. Trimming pared 3 bases from V and 4 bases from J, leaving 15 bases between. The germline CDR1 and CDR2 sequences are SGHTA and FQGNSA.

Note on this clone: Other DNA sequences in the same sample also yield this CDR3. The chain couples TRBV7-9 to TRBJ2-3; 11 bases are shared with TRBD1. The CDR3 length is 15 residues. V shed 3 bases, J shed 2 bases, and the junction held 1 base outside the gene matches. Germline CDR1 SEHNR, CDR2 FQNEAQ (reference sequence). CDR3 in DNA: TGTGCCAGCAGCTTGGGACAGGGGGTCACAGATACGCAGTATTTT. It yields the protein CASSLGQGVTDTQYF. Supplemented by reference TRBV7-9 and TRBJ2-3, the full variable domain reads DTGVSQNPRHKITKRGQNVTFRCDPISEHNRLYWYRQTLGQGPEFLTYFQNEAQLEKSRLLSDRFSAERPKGSFSTLEIQRTEQGDSAMYLCASSLGQGVTDTQYFGPGTRLTVL.

The chain uses TRBV7-9 and TRBJ1-3, with D unresolved. The germline V gene encodes CDR1 SEHNR and CDR2 FQNEAQ (reference sequence). There are 14 residues in the CDR3. Trimming took off 5 bases at V and 7 bases at J, with 15 bases between the two ends. The CDR3 DNA reads as TGTGCCAGCAGCCCCCCGGTCTCCTCTAACACCATATATTTT. As protein: CASSPPVSSNTIYF.

The J gene is TRBJ2-1, the V gene TRBV6-5, with 8 positions matching TRBD2. CDR1 and CDR2 from the germline V gene are MNHEY and SVGAGI. V dropped 3 bases and J dropped 9; count of bases not matched to a gene: 4. The CDR3 sequence is 13 residues long. CDR3: CASSYSGMSEQFF. CDR3 sequence (DNA): TGTGCCAGCAGTTATAGCGGGATGTCTGAGCAGTTCTTC.

Only one count was recorded for this clone. CDR3 residues: CASSPRLVNEQFF. CDR3 DNA: TGTGCCAGCAGCCCACGACTAGTCAATGAGCAGTTCTTC. This chain links TRBV13 with TRBJ2-1; a weak D match, TRBD2 (6 bases). The CDR3 is 13 residues long. Trimming stripped 5 bases from V and 6 bases from J, with 11 bases between. Looked up from germline, CDR1 is PRHDT and CDR2 is FYEKMQ (reference sequence). Looking up the rest from reference TRBV13 and TRBJ2-1 gives the full variable domain: AAGVIQSPRHLIKEKRETATLKCYPIPRHDTVYWYQQGPGQDPQFLISFYEKMQSDKGSIPDRFSAQQFSDYHSELNMSSLELGDSALYFCASSPRLVNEQFFGPGTRLTVL.

J is TRBJ2-1 and V is TRBV9; tentative D call: TRBD2 (5 bases). There are 15 residues in the CDR3. Germline CDR1 and CDR2: SGDLS and YYNGEE. The V and J ends lost 0 bases and 8 bases respectively, with 15 bases between them. As DNA, the CDR3 is TGTGCCAGCAGCGTAGACGGCGGGCGGCGAGATGAGCAGTTCTTC. Residues: CASSVDGGRRDEQFF.

The V call is TRBV10-2, the J call TRBJ2-1, with D possibly being TRBD2 (6 bases). The germline V gene has CDR1 WSHSY and CDR2 SAAADI. V lost 8 bases and J 7 bases, leaving 9 bases between the germline ends. The CDR3 has 11 amino acids. The CDR3 DNA reads TGCGCCAGCTCACTAGCAAATGAGCAGTTCTTC. It encodes CASSLANEQFF.

This sequence joins TRBV28 and TRBJ1-2; the D is unclear. Trimming removed 5 bases at V and 4 bases at J, with 11 bases between. The CDR3 totals 13 residues. The germline V gene encodes CDR1 MDHEN and CDR2 SYDVKM. The CDR3 nucleotides are TGTGCCAGCAGTCCCGCAGATGTCTATGGCTACACCTTC. It is translated as CASSPADVYGYTF.

The rearrangement joins TRBV11-2 to TRBJ1-1; D ambiguous. The germline V gene encodes CDR1 SGHAT and CDR2 FQNNGV. Trimming pared 6 bases from V and 4 bases from J, leaving 15 bases between. The CDR3 sequence is 14 residues long. In DNA form, the CDR3 reads TGTGCCAGCAGGTTCCCCTTTCGGGGCACTGAAGCTTTCTTT. This gives the protein CASRFPFRGTEAFF.

The chain is built from TRBV10-3 and TRBJ2-7; no clear D. The ends were cut back, 0 bases at V and 4 bases at J, with 13 bases in the middle. The CDR3 has 15 residues. Germline V gene data show CDR1 as ENHRY and CDR2 as SYGVKD. In nucleotides, the CDR3 is TGTGCCATCAGTGAGTCAGAGACTCTGGGGTACGAGCAGTACTTC. Amino acids: CAISESETLGYEQYF.

The chain uses TRBV12-1 and TRBJ1-5. TRBV12-1 is listed as a pseudogene. CDR3 length: 13 residues. The CDR3 loop reads CASSLAEDQPQHF. The CDR3 DNA is TGTGCCAGCAGCTTGGCCGAGGATCAGCCCCAGCATTTT.

This clone was seen once. V and J are TRBV10-3 and TRBJ1-5, with a tentative D call TRBD1 (5 bases). In germline, CDR1 is ENHRY, CDR2 SYGVKD. CDR3 length equals 16 residues. V lost 0 bases and J lost 3, with 12 bases in between. CDR3: CAISESMVRVNQPQHF. CDR3 DNA sequence: TGTGCCATCAGTGAGTCGATGGTCAGGGTCAATCAGCCCCAGCATTTT.

Concerning this clone itself: A read error may produce the germline difference seen at one junction end. CDR3 loop: CASSQDPSGAPPHF. The CDR3 DNA reads as TGTGCCAGCAGCCAAGATCCGTCGGGGGCCCCCCCCCACTTT. The J gene is TRBJ1-1, the V gene TRBV3-1 (or the pseudogene TRBV3-2); D might be TRBD1 (6 bases). The CDR3 has 14 amino acids. Germline V gives CDR1 LGHDT, CDR2 YNNKEL (reference sequence).

The gene calls are TRBV21-1 and TRBJ2-7; TRBD2 reflects the table's D call only, with no check against the DNA. TRBV21-1 is a pseudogene segment. The CDR3 sequence is 16 residues long. CDR3 amino acids: CASSAPRRAGAYEQYF. The CDR3 bases are TGTGCCAGCAGCGCACCCCGGAGGGCTGGCGCCTACGAGCAGTACTTC.